The 30 T cell receptor beta chains in this list originate from one sample, sequenced in a study of Ad26.COV2.S vaccination and SARS-CoV-2 variants (TCRdb year 2021). The treatment or condition label, as the study defines it: 19 received Ad26.COV2.S at low or high dose, single or two shots; about 5 received placebo; per-sample allocation not given. For vaccine and placebo recipients, the sequenced repertoires came from samples collected on day 63 after the first injection. Library prep was done by the immunoSEQ multiplex PCR assay. TCRdb obtained this table from immuneACCESS and retained in-frame rearrangements with V and J assigned. These tables miss some clones; where compared with another copy, unresolved V genes account for less than half of the shortfall, and the remainder is unexplained. The sample has roughly 420,000 clones on record, 89% of them singletons. The ten largest make up 2.5% to 3% of the sample.

The specimen was peripheral blood, collected in a trial of Ad26.COV2.S vaccine versus placebo. All receptors come from a person aged 18-60 years who received the Ad26.COV2.S COVID-19 vaccine or a placebo.

The chain is built from TRBV7-9 and TRBJ2-6; 9 bases line up with TRBD1. Germline assignment: CDR1 SEHNR and CDR2 FQNEAQ (reference sequence). This CDR3 has 17 amino acids. V lost 9 bases to trimming and J lost 4 bases; unmatched junction nucleotides: 13. CDR3: CASYRGQGLSGANVLTF. The CDR3 DNA reads as TGTGCCAGTTACCGGGGACAGGGTCTATCAGGGGCCAACGTCCTGACTTTC.

The J gene is TRBJ2-1, the V gene TRBV6-5; 9 bases line up with TRBD2. Germline values: CDR1 MNHEY, CDR2 SVGAGI. The CDR3 length is 15 residues. With V trimmed by 1 base and J by 6 bases, 4 bases remained unmatched. CDR3 protein: CASSYLAGDFNEQFF. CDR3 DNA sequence: TGTGCCAGCAGTTACTTAGCGGGAGATTTCAATGAGCAGTTCTTC.

The chain joins TRBV19 to TRBJ1-2; D ambiguous. CDR1 and CDR2 from the germline V gene are LNHDA and SQIVND (reference sequence). V was pared by 5 bases and J by 4 bases, with 11 bases between. The CDR3 is 13 amino acids. Written as DNA, the CDR3 is TGTGCCAGTAGTCTCCGGGAACTCTATGGCTACACCTTC. Translated, it gives CASSLRELYGYTF.

This sequence joins TRBV19 and TRBJ1-6; D may be TRBD1 (5 bases). Between the trimmed V and J ends, which lost 4 bases and 6 bases, there was a span of 10 bases. The CDR3 runs to 14 residues. CDR1 and CDR2 (germline): LNHDA, SQIVND (reference sequence). The DNA for the CDR3 is TGTGCCAGTAGTAAAGGGGCAGTTAATTCACCCCTCCACTTT. It yields the protein CASSKGAVNSPLHF.

The chain uses TRBV7-2 and TRBJ2-3, with 7 bases matching TRBD1. The V segment lost 1 base and the J segment 3 bases; nucleotides outside the gene matches: 13. CDR1 and CDR2 (germline): SGHTA, FQGNSA. CDR3 length: 18 residues. CDR3 sequence: CASSLEGPGTDGTDTQYF. In DNA, the CDR3 is TGTGCCAGCAGCTTAGAGGGGCCCGGGACAGACGGAACAGATACGCAGTATTTT.

Worth noting for this clone: Other nucleotide sequences from this sample produce the same CDR3. The chain has TRBV5-4 and TRBJ1-1; 7 nucleotides match TRBD1. The CDR3 is 15 amino acids. V dropped 4 bases and J dropped 2; count of bases not matched to a gene: 8. CDR1 is SGHNT, CDR2 YYREEE, per germline (reference sequence). This chain's CDR3 is CASSLPRQGNTEAFF. CDR3 coding DNA: TGTGCCAGCAGCCTACCCCGACAGGGTAACACTGAAGCTTTCTTT.

This clone came up once. The chain employs TRBV3-1 (or the pseudogene TRBV3-2) and TRBJ1-6, with D uncertain. Germline V gene lookup returns CDR1 LGHDT and CDR2 YNNKEL (reference sequence). Trimming removed 4 bases at V and 7 bases at J, with 32 bases between. The CDR3 is 21 residues long. CDR3 amino acids: CASSLNPNHFKPSGNNSPLHF. In nucleotides, the CDR3 is TGTGCCAGCAGCCTCAACCCCAACCACTTTAAGCCCAGCGGTAACAATTCACCCCTCCACTTT.

This clone was detected once. The J gene is TRBJ2-3, the V gene TRBV4-2; 14 positions match TRBD2. Germline CDR1 is LGHNA and CDR2 is YNFKEQ. The trim removed 1 base at V and 1 base at J, leaving 4 bases unmatched. The length of the CDR3 is 18 residues. CDR3 sequence (DNA): TGTGCCAGCAGCCAAGGGACTAGCGGGAGGATGGGCACAGATACGCAGTATTTT. Its translation is CASSQGTSGRMGTDTQYF.

The CDR3 protein is CASSQLRVQETQYF. DNA of the CDR3: TGTGCCAGCAGCCAACTCCGAGTCCAAGAGACCCAGTACTTC. The gene calls are TRBV14 and TRBJ2-5; D call uncertain. The germline gives CDR1 SGHDN, CDR2 FVKESK. Trimming cost V 2 bases and J 1 base, with 8 bases left between them. This CDR3 comprises 14 residues. Supplemented by reference TRBV14 and TRBJ2-5, the full variable domain reads EAGVTQFPSHSVIEKGQTVTLRCDPISGHDNLYWYRRVMGKEIKFLLHFVKESKQDESGMPNNRFLAERTGGTYSTLKVQPAELEDSGVYFCASSQLRVQETQYFGPGTRLLVL.

The chain links TRBV7-3 to TRBJ2-7; the D is unclear. The CDR3 runs to 13 residues. Germline V CDR1 and CDR2: SGHTA, FQGTGA. V lost 2 bases, J lost 4 bases, and 9 bases lay in between. CDR3 nucleotide sequence: TGTGCCAGCAGCTTACAGGTCGGTTACGAGCAGTACTTC. Amino acids: CASSLQVGYEQYF.

CDR3 in DNA: TGTGCCAGCAGCAAAGCCCCGGGAACGAAATCCTACGAGCAGTACTTC. The encoded protein is CASSKAPGTKSYEQYF. The V and J genes are TRBV21-1 and TRBJ2-7; TRBD2 is taken as the D call from the table, unchecked against the DNA. TRBV21-1 is a listed pseudogene. There are 16 residues in the CDR3.

The sample holds a few counts of this clone. This chain links TRBV4-1 with TRBJ2-5, with 7 bases lining up with TRBD2. The germline gives CDR1 MGHRA, CDR2 YSYEKL. The CDR3 runs 17 residues. V gave up 0 bases and J gave up 3 bases; unmatched junction bases: 10. Here the CDR3 DNA reads TGCGCCAGCAGCCAAGATAATATCCTAGGACTAGAAGAGACCCAGTACTTC. Protein product: CASSQDNILGLEETQYF.

V gene TRBV6-5 combines with J gene TRBJ2-1, with 8 bases lining up with TRBD2. V shed 8 bases and J 12 bases; nucleotides not matched to a gene: 12. The CDR3 covers 13 residues. Looked up from germline, CDR1 is MNHEY and CDR2 is SVGAGI. CDR3 loop: CASQKTAAGGQFF. In DNA form, the CDR3 reads TGTGCCAGCCAAAAAACGGCGGCGGGGGGGCAGTTCTTC.

V and J are TRBV18 and TRBJ1-6; D is ambiguous. V lost 3 bases and J lost 10, with 13 bases in between. Per germline, CDR1 KGHSH and CDR2 LQKENI. The CDR3 runs 14 residues. The CDR3 protein is CASSPQALESPLHF. DNA for the CDR3: TGTGCCAGCTCACCCCAGGCGCTGGAATCACCCCTCCACTTT.

This clone was seen a single time. As DNA, the CDR3 is TGTGCCAGCACGTTTGACCAAGGGTTGGGTTCACCCCTCCACTTT. It specifies CASTFDQGLGSPLHF. The chain carries TRBV28 and TRBJ1-6, with D hard to call. This CDR3 is built from 15 residues. Looked up from germline, CDR1 is MDHEN and CDR2 is SYDVKM. V lost 7 bases, J lost 9 bases, and 19 bases lay in between. Filled out from reference TRBV28 and TRBJ1-6, the complete variable domain reads DVKVTQSSRYLVKRTGEKVFLECVQDMDHENMFWYRQDPGLGLRLIYFSYDVKMKEKGDIPEGYSVSREKKERFSLILESASTNQTSMYLCASTFDQGLGSPLHFGNGTRLTVT.

The genes are TRBV27 and TRBJ2-2; no definite D call. The CDR3 covers 14 residues. Between the trimmed V and J ends, which lost 6 bases and 3 bases, there was a span of 11 bases. The germline CDR1 and CDR2 sequences are MNHEY and SMNVEV (reference sequence). The CDR3 bases are TGTGCCAGCAGCTATGACTGGTACACCGGGGAGCTGTTTTTT. It codes for CASSYDWYTGELFF.

The chain has TRBV5-8 and TRBJ2-7; D is uncertain. The germline V gene encodes CDR1 SGHTS and CDR2 YDEGEE. V lost 4 bases and J 6 bases, leaving 17 bases between the germline ends. CDR3 length: 14 residues. The CDR3 spells CASSPDPGRFEQYF. CDR3 bases: TGTGCCAGCAGCCCGGATCCGGGTCGGTTCGAGCAGTACTTC.

V usage is TRBV7-2 and J usage is TRBJ1-2; D is unresolved. V lost 5 bases and J lost 8, with 12 bases in between. Germline assignment: CDR1 SGHTA and CDR2 FQGNSA. The CDR3 spans 12 residues. CDR3 sequence (DNA): TGTGCCAGCAGCCCCCGGAGGGTAGGCTACACCTTC. Amino acids: CASSPRRVGYTF.

The chain recombines TRBV9 with TRBJ2-3, with D perhaps matching TRBD1 (6 bases). V lost 2 bases, J lost 2 bases, and 9 bases lay in between. Germline values: CDR1 SGDLS, CDR2 YYNGEE. The CDR3 is 14 residues long. CDR3 bases: TGTGCCAGCAGCGTGCTGGGGGCCACAGATACGCAGTATTTT. Its protein is CASSVLGATDTQYF. Filled out from reference TRBV9 and TRBJ2-3, the complete variable domain reads DSGVTQTPKHLITATGQRVTLRCSPRSGDLSVYWYQQSLDQGLQFLIQYYNGEERAKGNILERFSAQQFPDLHSELNLSSLELGDSALYFCASSVLGATDTQYFGPGTRLTVL.

J is TRBJ1-5 and V is TRBV28; 7 nucleotides align to TRBD1. Looked up from germline, CDR1 is MDHEN and CDR2 is SYDVKM. Trimming removed 5 bases from V and 1 base from J; junction bases left unmatched: 5. The CDR3 length is 15 residues. The CDR3 reads CASSQQGRSNQPQHF. For the CDR3, the DNA is TGTGCCAGCAGTCAACAGGGGCGGAGCAATCAGCCCCAGCATTTT.

The chain recombines TRBV7-8 with TRBJ2-3; D might be TRBD2 (5 bases). The germline CDR1 and CDR2 sequences are SGHVS and FQNEAQ. The CDR3 length is 15 residues. V lost 1 base to trimming and J lost 4 bases, with 12 bases between them. The CDR3 region is CASSLGPRGSDTQYF. DNA of the CDR3: TGTGCCAGCAGCTTAGGTCCTCGAGGGTCAGATACGCAGTATTTT.

This chain joins TRBV11-3 and TRBJ1-1; D gene ambiguous. The CDR3 sequence is 15 residues long. CDR1 is SGHNT and CDR2 is YENEEA in the germline V gene. V was clipped by 5 bases and J by 2 bases, with 15 bases between them. The CDR3 DNA sequence: TGTGCCAGCAGCCTCCGTTATCGGGTCAACACTGAAGCTTTCTTT. Translation gives CASSLRYRVNTEAFF.

A remark on this clone: This specimen includes other DNA sequences encoding the same CDR3. The chain couples TRBV7-2 to TRBJ2-3; D could derive from TRBD1 or TRBD2 (5 bases each). The CDR3 loop spans 14 amino acids. The V gene lost 1 base and the J gene lost 6 bases, with 11 bases spanning the gap. Germline V lookup: CDR1 SGHTA, CDR2 FQGNSA. The CDR3 loop reads CASSLGRGADTQYF. CDR3 DNA: TGTGCCAGCAGCTTAGGTAGGGGAGCGGATACGCAGTATTTT. The entire variable domain, with the rest obtained from reference TRBV7-2 and TRBJ2-3, is as follows: GAGVSQSPSNKVTEKGKDVELRCDPISGHTALYWYRQSLGQGLEFLIYFQGNSAPDKSGLPSDRFSAERTGGSVSTLTIQRTQQEDSAVYLCASSLGRGADTQYFGPGTRLTVL.

This chain connects TRBV19 to TRBJ1-1; a possible D gene is TRBD1 (5 bases). Trimming removed 5 bases at V and 5 bases at J, with 18 bases between. Germline lookup yields CDR1 LNHDA and CDR2 SQIVND (reference sequence). The CDR3 has 15 residues. CDR3 region: CASSFSQGWGTEAFF. CDR3 coding DNA: TGTGCCAGTAGTTTCTCTCAGGGCTGGGGGACTGAAGCTTTCTTT.

This clone was detected once. The rearrangement links TRBV13 to TRBJ2-7, with D tentatively TRBD2 (5 bases). Trimming shortened V by 2 bases and J by 2 bases, and 13 bases separated the two germline ends. Per the germline V gene, CDR1 is PRHDT and CDR2 is FYEKMQ (reference sequence). The CDR3 totals 15 residues. In DNA form, the CDR3 reads TGTGCCAGCAGCTTAAGCTGGGGAGCGGCCTACGAGCAGTACTTC. This codes for CASSLSWGAAYEQYF.

This clone has only one observation. The rearrangement joins TRBV29-1 to TRBJ1-1; D call uncertain. This CDR3 comprises 13 residues. Trimming pared 4 bases from V and 1 base from J, leaving 10 bases between. Per the germline V gene, CDR1 is SQVTM and CDR2 is ANQGSEA. CDR3 nucleotides: TGCAGCGTTGGGCCATTATCGAACACTGAAGCTTTCTTT. The encoded protein is CSVGPLSNTEAFF. Combining the CDR3 with reference TRBV29-1 and TRBJ1-1 gives the whole variable domain SAVISQKPSRDICQRGTSLTIQCQVDSQVTMMFWYRQQPGQSLTLIATANQGSEATYESGFVIDKFPISRPNLTFSTLTVSNMSPEDSSIYLCSVGPLSNTEAFFGQGTRLTVV.

The genes are TRBV18 and TRBJ1-2; 7 bases map to TRBD1. The CDR3 contains 15 residues. The germline V gene encodes CDR1 KGHSH and CDR2 LQKENI. J gave up 2 bases and V 3 bases, and 6 bases lay outside the gene matches. CDR3 coding DNA: TGTGCCAGCTCACCCAATACAGGGGCCAACTATGGCTACACCTTC. This codes for CASSPNTGANYGYTF.

The chain employs TRBV15 and TRBJ2-7; D possibly corresponds to TRBD1 (6 bases). The CDR3 has 14 residues. V lost 3 bases and J 2 bases, leaving 11 bases between the germline ends. Germline V gene lookup returns CDR1 LNHNV and CDR2 YYDKDF (reference sequence). CDR3: CATSSRRTAYEQYF. The CDR3 DNA follows: TGTGCCACCAGCAGTAGACGGACAGCCTACGAGCAGTACTTC.

The chain is built from TRBV2 and TRBJ2-5; D call uncertain. This CDR3 has 14 amino acids. Germline-derived CDR1 and CDR2 are SNHLY and FYNNEI. Trimming took 3 bases from V and 2 from J, leaving 10 bases between them. CDR3: CASSERMVQETQYF. Here the CDR3 DNA reads TGTGCCAGCAGTGAGAGGATGGTACAAGAGACCCAGTACTTC. Based on the CDR3 plus reference TRBV2 and TRBJ2-5, the full variable domain is EPEVTQTPSHQVTQMGQEVILRCVPISNHLYFYWYRQILGQKVEFLVSFYNNEISEKSEIFDDQFSVERPDGSNFTLKIRSTKLEDSAMYFCASSERMVQETQYFGPGTRLLVL.

The chain is built from TRBV5-1 and TRBJ2-3; the match to TRBD2 covers 7 bases. The CDR3 contains 15 residues. In germline, CDR1 is SGHRS, CDR2 YFSETQ. Germline trimming cut 1 base from V and 4 bases from J; bases unmatched to any gene: 6. In nucleotides, the CDR3 is TGCGCCAGCAGCTTGATCCTAGCGGAGTCAGATACGCAGTATTTT. It specifies CASSLILAESDTQYF.